These 13 T cell receptor beta chains originate from one sample sequenced in a study of beta chain features in type 1 diabetes. Points from the study as a whole: Among all four CD4+ subsets, Type 1 diabetes patients had TCRB CDR3s that were moderately but significantly shorter.

TCRB transcripts that were expressed got sequenced, as all of the isolated RNA had been reverse transcribed. The data were produced by immunoSEQ multiplex PCR, yet TCRdb's version contains in-frame clones alone and is incomplete. The sample consists of fewer than 200,000 clones, about a tenth of them appearing once. These receptors' targets are unknown. The sequenced sample consisted of central memory CD4+ T cells from blood. These TCRs come from a man aged 25 to 45 with type 1 diabetes.

This clone was detected only a few times. Written as DNA, the CDR3 is TGTGCCAGCAGTACCACCTACCGACGGGACAGGGGGGTTGGTGAGCAGTTCTTC. Residues: CASSTTYRRDRGVGEQFF. The chain recombines TRBV28 with TRBJ2-1, with 11 bases lining up with TRBD1. The CDR3 totals 18 residues. Germline CDR1 and CDR2: MDHEN and SYDVKM. With V trimmed by 5 bases and J by 9 bases, 18 bases remained unmatched.

This clone was seen more than once but under ten times. This chain joins TRBV19 and TRBJ2-7; TRBD1 matches 9 bases. V lost 10 bases, J lost 1 base, and 5 bases stayed unmatched. Germline V CDR1 and CDR2: LNHDA, SQIVND (reference sequence). The CDR3 is 13 amino acids. The DNA of the CDR3 is TGTGCCACTAGAGGACAGGGGTCCTACGAGCAGTACTTC. Protein: CATRGQGSYEQYF. The complete variable domain, with remaining parts taken from reference TRBV19 and TRBJ2-7, reads DGGITQSPKYLFRKEGQNVTLSCEQNLNHDAMYWYRQDPGQGLRLIYYSQIVNDFQKGDIAEGYSVSREKKESFPLTVTSAQKNPTAFYLCATRGQGSYEQYFGPGTRLTVT.

This chain joins TRBV28 and TRBJ1-1; no firm D call. Germline loops: CDR1 MDHEN, CDR2 SYDVKM. This CDR3 contains 11 residues. Trimming cost V 6 bases and J 7 bases, with 9 bases left between them. Written as DNA, the CDR3 is TGTGCCAGCAGCTACCGGGGTGAAGCTTTCTTT. Translated: CASSYRGEAFF.

This clone showed up just a few times. The V and J genes are TRBV10-3 and TRBJ2-1; maybe TRBD2 (6 bases). Germline V gene data show CDR1 as ENHRY and CDR2 as SYGVKD. V dropped 8 bases and J dropped 10 bases, with 21 bases sitting between them. CDR3 length: 14 residues. The CDR3 coding sequence is TGTGCCATCGGCAGTAGCGGCGGAGGAGGGGAGCAGTTCTTC. Its translation is CAIGSSGGGGEQFF.

J is TRBJ2-7 and V is TRBV9; 8 bases align to TRBD2. Germline CDR1 SGDLS, CDR2 YYNGEE. The CDR3 totals 16 residues. Trimming at V came to 4 bases and at J to 2 bases, leaving 11 bases not matched to a gene. The CDR3 DNA sequence: TGTGCCAGCAGCCCGGGAGGGGGGACGTTTGCCTACGAGCAGTACTTC. It yields the protein CASSPGGGTFAYEQYF.

The chain couples TRBV18 to TRBJ2-7; 10 bases are shared with TRBD2. Trimming removed 0 bases from V and 7 bases from J; junction bases left unmatched: 6. Germline V CDR1 and CDR2: KGHSH, LQKENI. The CDR3 loop spans 15 amino acids. Written as DNA, the CDR3 is TGTGCCAGCTCACCACCATTAGCGGGAGGTGGAGAGCAGTACTTC. Its protein is CASSPPLAGGGEQYF.

This clone was detected only a few times. The V and J genes are TRBV19 and TRBJ2-7, with TRBD2 as a possible D gene (5 bases). The CDR3 totals 14 residues. V lost 6 bases, J lost 0 bases, and 12 bases lay in between. CDR1 is LNHDA, CDR2 SQIVND, per germline (reference sequence). CDR3 sequence (DNA): TGTGCCAGTAGCCCGACTATTTCCTCCTACGAGCAGTACTTC. Translated, it gives CASSPTISSYEQYF.

This clone was observed a handful of times. This rearrangement joins TRBV28 to TRBJ1-5; D gene unclear. The CDR3 is 12 amino acids. V lost 5 bases and J 5 bases, leaving 7 bases between the germline ends. Germline V gene lookup returns CDR1 MDHEN and CDR2 SYDVKM. Here the CDR3 DNA reads TGTGCCAGCAGTGCGATCGATCAGCCCCAGCATTTT. Translating it yields CASSAIDQPQHF.

This sequence joins TRBV7-2 and TRBJ1-5, with D unresolved. Trimming took 1 base from V and 6 from J, leaving 4 bases between them. Germline V CDR1 and CDR2: SGHTA, FQGNSA. CDR3 size: 12 residues. The CDR3 DNA follows: TGTGCCAGCAGCTTAGACGGTCAGCCCCAGCATTTT. This codes for CASSLDGQPQHF.

In its sample, this clone was seen a few times. The chain combines TRBV2 with TRBJ2-1, with D uncertain. The CDR3 totals 12 residues. CDR1 is SNHLY, CDR2 FYNNEI, per germline. Trimming took off 4 bases at V and 9 bases at J, with 10 bases between the two ends. The CDR3 coding sequence is TGTGCCAGCAGTGGGCTGACTTCTGAGCAGTTCTTC. Translating gives CASSGLTSEQFF.

CDR3 sequence: CASSVTSDYEQYF. The CDR3 DNA reads TGCGCCAGCAGTGTTACTAGCGACTACGAGCAGTACTTC. The chain employs TRBV10-2 and TRBJ2-7, with TRBD2 matching 7 bases. In germline, CDR1 is WSHSY, CDR2 SAAADI. Trimming cost V 4 bases and J 3 bases; bases outside gene matches: 3. This CDR3 has 13 amino acids.

The chain joins TRBV28 to TRBJ2-2; D call uncertain. This CDR3 comprises 12 residues. V shed 3 bases and J shed 6 bases, with 5 bases lying between them. CDR1 is MDHEN and CDR2 is SYDVKM in the germline V gene. The CDR3 nucleotides are TGTGCCAGCAGTTTGGCGGCCGGGGAGCTGTTTTTT. This sequence encodes CASSLAAGELFF.

This clone was seen only a few times. The CDR3 is CATSTGQGAGANVLTF. The CDR3 nucleotides read TGCGCCACCAGTACGGGACAGGGGGCTGGGGCCAACGTCCTGACTTTC. The V call is TRBV5-1, the J call TRBJ2-6, with 11 bases that match TRBD1. Germline lookup yields CDR1 SGHRS and CDR2 YFSETQ. The J segment lost 2 bases and the V segment lost 9 bases, leaving 7 bases of the junction unmatched. CDR3 length: 16 residues. Variable domain in full (rest from reference TRBV5-1 and TRBJ2-6): KAGVTQTPRYLIKTRGQQVTLSCSPISGHRSVSWYQQTPGQGLQFLFEYFSETQRNKGNFPGRFSGRQFSNSRSEMNVSTLELGDSALYLCATSTGQGAGANVLTFGAGSRLTVL.